The 9 T cell receptor beta chains below come from one sample, sequenced in a study of blood T cell repertoires in COVID-19. TCRdb keeps only in-frame clones here, not all; method: immunoSEQ multiplex PCR. The sample holds 150,000 to 190,000 clones; roughly 80% are singletons and the top ten take 3.7%. Sequenced: peripheral blood. The receptors originated from a woman over 75 with acute or convalescent COVID-19.

The CDR3 is CASSIEGQTGGLSYEQYF. CDR3 in DNA: TGTGCCAGTAGTATAGAAGGTCAGACGGGAGGACTCTCCTACGAGCAGTACTTC. The chain has TRBV19 and TRBJ2-7; TRBD2 matches at 7 bases. This CDR3 has 18 amino acids. Losses at the gene ends were 0 bases for V and 0 bases for J; bases not matched to a gene: 11. In germline, CDR1 is LNHDA, CDR2 SQIVND (reference sequence).

The CDR3 region is CASSSRTSGGRWNTQYF. CDR3 DNA sequence: TGTGCCAGCAGCTCCCGGACTAGCGGGGGCCGGTGGAATACGCAGTATTTT. This chain uses TRBV7-3 with TRBJ2-3; TRBD2 matches 13 bases. This CDR3 is built from 17 residues. The germline gives CDR1 SGHTA, CDR2 FQGTGA. The ends lost 4 bases at V and 7 bases at J; junction bases unmatched: 11. Full variable domain (missing parts from reference TRBV7-3 and TRBJ2-3): GAGVSQTPSNKVTEKGKYVELRCDPISGHTALYWYRQSLGQGPEFLIYFQGTGAADDSGLPNDRFFAVRPEGSVSTLKIQRTERGDSAVYLCASSSRTSGGRWNTQYFGPGTRLTVL.

J is TRBJ1-3 and V is TRBV9; 8 bases line up with TRBD1. Germline V gene lookup returns CDR1 SGDLS and CDR2 YYNGEE. The CDR3 is 15 amino acids. V gave up 4 bases and J gave up 4 bases; unmatched junction bases: 7. The CDR3 spells CASSTQTGGGNTIYF. The CDR3 DNA reads as TGTGCCAGCAGCACTCAAACAGGGGGAGGAAACACCATATATTTT.

The rearrangement links TRBV5-6 to TRBJ2-3; TRBD1 matches at 7 bases. The CDR3 length is 15 residues. Germline CDR1 SGHDT, CDR2 YYEEEE. The V gene end was trimmed by 6 bases and the J gene end by 1 base; junction bases not matched to a gene: 8. The CDR3 DNA reads as TGTGCCAGCAACCCGACAGGGAACGGCACAGATACGCAGTATTTT. It yields the protein CASNPTGNGTDTQYF.

V is TRBV3-1 (or the pseudogene TRBV3-2) and J is TRBJ1-3; 7 bases fit TRBD1. Looked up from germline, CDR1 is LGHDT and CDR2 is YNNKEL (reference sequence). The CDR3 covers 17 residues. The V segment lost 3 bases and the J segment 0 bases; nucleotides outside the gene matches: 8. The CDR3 sequence is CASSHIQGRSSGNTIYF. The CDR3, as DNA: TGTGCCAGCAGCCACATACAGGGGCGAAGCTCTGGAAACACCATATATTTT.

This chain joins TRBV14 and TRBJ2-2, with D possibly matching TRBD1 (6 bases). Germline lookup yields CDR1 SGHDN and CDR2 FVKESK. Trimming removed 4 bases from V and 6 bases from J, with 9 bases in between. The CDR3 length is 13 residues. The CDR3 reads CASSLQGPGELFF. For the CDR3, the DNA is TGTGCCAGCAGCCTACAGGGCCCCGGGGAGCTGTTTTTT.

This chain uses TRBV18 with TRBJ2-5; D may be TRBD2 (5 bases). There are 12 residues in the CDR3. Germline CDR1 KGHSH, CDR2 LQKENI. The V gene lost 4 bases and the J gene lost 4 bases, with 7 bases spanning the gap. CDR3 region: CASSRTPETQYF. CDR3 sequence (DNA): TGTGCCAGCTCACGGACTCCAGAGACCCAGTACTTC.

V usage is TRBV7-9 and J usage is TRBJ1-6; D might be TRBD1 (6 bases). V was trimmed by 2 bases and J by 7 bases, leaving 12 bases between them. Germline loops: CDR1 SEHNR, CDR2 FQNEAQ (reference sequence). The CDR3 is 15 amino acids. CDR3 coding DNA: TGTGCCAGCAGCTTATCGGACAGCCTGAATTCACCCCTCCACTTT. It specifies CASSLSDSLNSPLHF. The whole variable domain, remainder taken from reference TRBV7-9 and TRBJ1-6, is DTGVSQNPRHKITKRGQNVTFRCDPISEHNRLYWYRQTLGQGPEFLTYFQNEAQLEKSRLLSDRFSAERPKGSFSTLEIQRTEQGDSAMYLCASSLSDSLNSPLHFGNGTRLTVT.

CDR3 sequence reads: CASSMGRRNSGANVLTF. CDR3 DNA: TGTGCCAGTAGTATGGGCAGGCGAAATTCTGGGGCCAACGTCCTGACTTTC. The chain joins TRBV19 to TRBJ2-6; no clear D gene. V lost 3 bases, J lost 1 base, and 13 bases lay in between. The germline CDR1 and CDR2 sequences are LNHDA and SQIVND (reference sequence). The CDR3 contains 17 residues.